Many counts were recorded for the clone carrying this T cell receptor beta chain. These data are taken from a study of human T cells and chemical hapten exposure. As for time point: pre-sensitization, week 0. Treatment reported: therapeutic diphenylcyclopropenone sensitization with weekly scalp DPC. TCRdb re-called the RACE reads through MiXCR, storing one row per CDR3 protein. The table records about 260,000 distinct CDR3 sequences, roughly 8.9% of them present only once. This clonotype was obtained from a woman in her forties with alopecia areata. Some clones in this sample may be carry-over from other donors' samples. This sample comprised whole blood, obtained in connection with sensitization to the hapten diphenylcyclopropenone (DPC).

The DNA of the CDR3 is TGTGCCAGCAGTTATTCGGATCAGCCCCAGCATTTT. Amino acid sequence: CASSYSDQPQHF. This chain uses TRBV6-2 or TRBV6-3 with TRBJ1-5; D ambiguous. Germline V gene lookup returns CDR1 MNHEY and CDR2 SVGEGT. This CDR3 comprises 12 residues. The V end lost 3 bases, the J end lost 5 bases, and 5 bases lay between the germline ends.